A single sample gave rise to the 15 T cell receptor beta chains below, sequenced in a study of Tregs in tolerant kidney transplant recipients. Recipient PBMCs carried a CFSE label and met irradiated graft donor PBMCs for over 5 days before FACS sorting. Only in-frame clones appear in the TCRdb table, and some are missing; sequencing was by immunoSEQ multiplex PCR. The listing records a few thousand clones. The antigens for these receptors are not known. The sample was CD4+ T cells from blood cultured with allogeneic cells, taken before the transplant. The receptors here all came from a human patient who received a combined kidney and bone marrow transplant.

As for this clone: Read sequence stops 3 residues before the CDR3 end, and the germline J gene provides the missing end. The J gene is TRBJ2-5, the V gene TRBV28; D may be TRBD1 (5 bases). Germline CDR1 reads MDHEN; CDR2 reads SYDVKM. Deletions cut 5 bases from V and 4 bases from J, with 20 bases between. This CDR3 region has 16 residues. CDR3 DNA, as far as it was read: TGTGCCAGCAGTCCCCATCTCCAGGGTTACCGAGAGACC. This sequence encodes CASSPHLQGYRET. The whole CDR3 sequence reads CASSPHLQGYRETQYF. The full variable domain, in which reference TRBV28 and TRBJ2-5 provide the parts outside the CDR3, is DVKVTQSSRYLVKRTGEKVFLECVQDMDHENMFWYRQDPGLGLRLIYFSYDVKMKEKGDIPEGYSVSREKKERFSLILESASTNQTSMYLCASSPHLQGYRETQYFGPGTRLLVL.

This clone is classed as medium-sized (0.01 to 0.1%) by frequency. The read terminates 3 residues before the CDR3 end, so the remaining end is supplied by the germline J gene. This chain connects TRBV7-2 to TRBJ1-2; 7 bases are shared with TRBD1. CDR1 SGHTA and CDR2 FQGNSA come from the germline V gene. The CDR3 is 13 residues long. CDR3 bases read: TGTGCCAGCAACCCAGACAGGGTAGGGGGC. Its translation is CASNPDRVGG. The whole CDR3 region reads CASNPDRVGGYTF.

Frequency places this clone as medium-sized. Partial CDR3 DNA: TGTGCCATCAGTGCGGCGGGAGGGAGTAGAGATACG. Protein sequence: CAISAAGGSRDT. The whole CDR3 reads CAISAAGGSRDTQYF. V usage is TRBV10-3 and J usage is TRBJ2-3; 9 bases line up with TRBD2. Read sequence stops 3 residues before the CDR3 end, and the germline J gene provides the missing end. Germline lookup yields CDR1 ENHRY and CDR2 SYGVKD. Unmatched junction bases numbered 7, after V lost 4 bases and J lost 5 bases. The CDR3 is 15 amino acids.

Of note for this clone: The read falls 3 residues short of the CDR3 end, and the missing part is taken from the germline J gene. The J gene is TRBJ2-5, the V gene TRBV3-1 (or the pseudogene TRBV3-2); 8 nucleotides align to TRBD2. This CDR3 is 14 amino acids long. Germline V lookup: CDR1 LGHDT, CDR2 YNNKEL (reference sequence). The J segment lost 2 bases and the V segment lost 4 bases, leaving 3 bases of the junction unmatched. The CDR3 sequence is CASSLTSAQETQYF. CDR3 DNA (partial): TGTGCCAGCAGCCTGACTAGCGCTCAAGAGACC.

On this clone itself: Read data end 3 residues before the CDR3 end; the end is taken from the germline J gene. The J gene is TRBJ2-2, the V gene TRBV27; D not resolved. Per germline, CDR1 MNHEY and CDR2 SMNVEV (reference sequence). The CDR3 runs 13 residues. Trimming pared 6 bases from V and 3 bases from J, leaving 8 bases between. Partial CDR3 DNA: TGTGCCAGCAGCCGCAGATACACCGGGGAG. Amino acids: CASSRRYTGE. The complete CDR3 reads CASSRRYTGELFF.

Frequency places this clone as medium-sized (0.01 to 0.1%). The missing CDR3 end, 3 residues past where the read stops, is filled in from the germline J gene. The J gene is TRBJ2-7, the V gene TRBV6-2 or TRBV6-3; 8 positions agree with TRBD2. V was clipped by 6 bases and J by 2 bases; unmatched bases: 6. CDR1 is MNHEY, CDR2 SVGEGT, per germline. The CDR3 sequence is 14 residues long. The covered CDR3 bases are TGTGCCAGCAGCCGTACTAGCGGTACCTACGAG. As protein: CASSRTSGTYE. The entire CDR3 reads CASSRTSGTYEQYF.

This clone ranks as large in terms of frequency. The read stops 3 residues short of the end of the CDR3; the missing end is completed from the germline J gene. The genes are TRBV20-1 and TRBJ2-2, with D perhaps TRBD2 (5 bases). The CDR3 covers 14 residues. CDR1 and CDR2 from the germline V gene are DFQATT and SNEGSKA (reference sequence). Trimming shortened V by 3 bases and J by 4 bases, and 12 bases separated the two germline ends. CDR3 amino acids: CSASPDFPTGELFF. CDR3 DNA, as far as it was read: TGCAGTGCTAGCCCGGACTTCCCCACCGGGGAG.

This clone is identified as medium-sized (0.01 to 0.1%) from frequency. The read gets to within 3 residues of the CDR3 end, and the germline J gene fills in the rest. V and J are TRBV20-1 and TRBJ1-1; 8 bases agree with TRBD1. Germline assignment: CDR1 DFQATT and CDR2 SNEGSKA (reference sequence). CDR3 size: 12 residues. Trimming took 5 bases from V and 6 from J; bases not matched to a gene: 5. CDR3 sequence reads: CSARTGNAEAFF. The sequenced CDR3 bases are TGCAGTGCTCGGACAGGGAATGCTGAA.

By frequency, this clone is medium-sized. The sequence runs out 3 residues before the end of the CDR3; the remainder is reconstructed from the germline J gene. The J gene is TRBJ2-7, the V gene TRBV5-6; D may be TRBD1 (6 bases). The CDR3 runs 15 residues. CDR1 SGHDT and CDR2 YYEEEE come from the germline V gene. V lost 0 bases and J 3 bases, leaving 13 bases between the germline ends. The CDR3 bases that were read are TGTGCCAGCAGCTTGGGACAGGTTATCCTCTACGAG. Translating gives CASSLGQVILYE. Given in full, the CDR3 is CASSLGQVILYEQYF.

About this clone itself: The read comes to an end 3 residues before the CDR3 does, leaving the germline J gene to fill in the end. The gene calls are TRBV20-1 and TRBJ2-7; 10 nucleotides agree with TRBD2. The CDR3 runs to 19 residues. CDR1 is DFQATT and CDR2 is SNEGSKA in the germline V gene (reference sequence). The V gene end was trimmed by 3 bases and the J gene end by 1 base; junction bases not matched to a gene: 18. CDR3 bases read: TGCAGTGCTAGGGGGCCTGGGAGTAGCGGGGGGCCTCAATCCTACGAG. Protein: CSARGPGSSGGPQSYE. The full CDR3 reads CSARGPGSSGGPQSYEQYF.

On this clone: From the germline J gene comes the end of the CDR3, since the read stops 3 residues before it. V gene TRBV5-4 combines with J gene TRBJ1-2; 10 bases fit TRBD1. This CDR3 spans 16 amino acids. The V and J ends lost 0 bases and 7 bases, in that order; junction bases with no gene match: 9. CDR1 is SGHNT and CDR2 is YYREEE in the germline V gene (reference sequence). CDR3 sequence reads: CASSLGLGQGSGGYTF. CDR3 bases read: TGTGCCAGCAGCTTGGGATTGGGACAGGGGTCTGGTGGC.

Remarks on this clone: The read comes to an end 3 residues before the CDR3 does, leaving the germline J gene to fill in the end. The rearrangement uses TRBV5-1 and TRBJ2-3, with 7 bases aligning to TRBD2. This CDR3 region has 17 residues. V lost 2 bases to trimming and J lost 4 bases; unmatched junction nucleotides: 13. Germline CDR1 reads SGHRS; CDR2 reads YFSETQ. The CDR3 DNA, read in part, is TGCGCCAGCAGCTTAGGATGGGGGGGACTGGGGGCAGATACG. Its protein product is CASSLGWGGLGADT. The CDR3 as a whole reads CASSLGWGGLGADTQYF.

A note on this clone: Coverage ceases 3 residues before the CDR3 finishes, and the germline J gene fills in the end. The same CDR3 arises from other DNA sequences in this sample as well. The chain combines TRBV7-6 with TRBJ2-1; D might be TRBD2 (5 bases). V was trimmed by 3 bases and J by 6 bases, leaving 18 bases between them. This CDR3 has 16 amino acids. Germline CDR1 reads SGHVS; CDR2 reads FNYEAQ. Partial CDR3 DNA: TGTGCCAGCAGCTTCGGCAGCGGAGCCTTTATCAATGAG. It translates to CASSFGSGAFINE. The entire CDR3 is CASSFGSGAFINEQFF.

This clone ranks as medium-sized in terms of frequency. Sequencing ends 3 residues short of the CDR3 end; the germline J gene provides the rest. The rearrangement uses TRBV5-1 and TRBJ1-1; D is ambiguous. Germline V gives CDR1 SGHRS, CDR2 YFSETQ. Trimming cost V 0 bases and J 4 bases, with 10 bases left between them. The CDR3 runs to 14 residues. The sequenced part of the CDR3 DNA is TGCGCCAGCAGCTTGGCGCAAACAAGCACTGAA. Protein: CASSLAQTSTE. The entire CDR3 is CASSLAQTSTEAFF.

A note on this clone: The CDR3 end is not reached by the read, which stops 3 residues before it; the germline J gene fills it in. The chain carries TRBV20-1 and TRBJ2-3; D might be TRBD1 (6 bases). The germline CDR1 and CDR2 sequences are DFQATT and SNEGSKA (reference sequence). The CDR3 is 13 residues long. V lost 5 bases to trimming and J lost 6 bases, with 15 bases between them. The CDR3 bases that were read are TGCAGTGCTCCCAGGGGCTCGGGGGATACG. Its protein product is CSAPRGSGDT. The full CDR3 is CSAPRGSGDTQYF.